The clone carrying this T cell receptor (beta chain) was counted many times. Its matching antigen is unknown. This sample was included in a study of neurological immune-mediated disorders. Study results and limitations: CDR3 amino acid sequences of expanded clones were not shared across subjects, a result suggesting private repertoires in all groups. HTLV-1-associated myelopathy ranked highest for TCR clonal expansion and multiple sclerosis lowest, beneath healthy controls.

cDNA was made by 5'RACE with 10-nucleotide random UMIs. TCRdb re-analysed the 5' RACE reads in MiXCR, keeping a single row per CDR3 protein. The table lists fewer than 40,000 distinct CDR3 sequences, 10% to 15% of them singletons. As to time point: longitudinal time-point 2. Germline V gene lookup returns CDR1 MNHNY and CDR2 SVGAGI (reference sequence). Trimming shortened V by 5 bases and J by 7 bases, and 15 bases separated the two germline ends. The CDR3 loop spans 13 amino acids. This chain joins TRBV6-6 and TRBJ2-7; D is tentatively TRBD1 or TRBD2 (5 bases each). The material sequenced was PBMCs. This sequence originates from a woman aged 40 to 55 in good health. DNA for the CDR3: TGTGCCAGCAGTCCCAATTCGGGGACGGAGCAGTACTTC. This translates into CASSPNSGTEQYF.